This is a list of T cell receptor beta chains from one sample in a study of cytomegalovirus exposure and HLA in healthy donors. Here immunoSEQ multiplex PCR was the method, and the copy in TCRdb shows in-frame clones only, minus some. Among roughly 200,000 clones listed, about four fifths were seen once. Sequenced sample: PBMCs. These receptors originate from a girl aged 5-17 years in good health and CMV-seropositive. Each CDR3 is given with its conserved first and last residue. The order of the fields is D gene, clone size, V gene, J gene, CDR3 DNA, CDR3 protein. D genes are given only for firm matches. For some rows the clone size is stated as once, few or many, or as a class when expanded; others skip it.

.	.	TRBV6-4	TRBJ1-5	TGTGCCAGCAGTGACCCGCCGACTCAAAAGGTTCAGCCCCAGCATTTT	CASSDPPTQKVQPQHF
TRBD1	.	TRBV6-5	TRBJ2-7	TGTGCCAGCAGTTTACAGGGGGTGCGGGAGCAGTACTTC	CASSLQGVREQYF
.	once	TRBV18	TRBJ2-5	TGTGCCACCTCTCCCCGTACGTCGGGGGGCATGGAAGAGACCCAGTACTTC	CATSPRTSGGMEETQYF
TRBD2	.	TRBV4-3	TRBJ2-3	TGCGCCAGCAGCCAAGAAACACTAGCGGGGGGGTTAGATACGCAGTATTTT	CASSQETLAGGLDTQYF
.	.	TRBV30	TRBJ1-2	TGTGGGAGTCGGTCCAATAACTATGGCTACACCTTC	CGSRSNNYGYTF
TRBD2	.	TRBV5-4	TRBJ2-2	TGTGCCAGCAGCTTGGCCCAGCGGGGGGGCCTCACCGGGGAGCTGTTTTTT	CASSLAQRGGLTGELFF
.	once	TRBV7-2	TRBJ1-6	TGTGCCAGCAGCCCAGGGACATCGGCCTCACCCCTCCACTTT	CASSPGTSASPLHF
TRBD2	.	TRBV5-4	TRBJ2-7	TGTGCCAGCAGCTTCGCTAGCGGGGGGTACGAGCAGTACTTC	CASSFASGGYEQYF
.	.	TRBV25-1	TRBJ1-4	TGTGCCAGCAAAAAGGGAGGGGCCGGCGAAAAACTGTTTTTT	CASKKGGAGEKLFF
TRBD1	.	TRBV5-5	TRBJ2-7	TGTGCCAGCAGCTCACGGACAGGGTTCTACGAGCAGTACTTC	CASSSRTGFYEQYF
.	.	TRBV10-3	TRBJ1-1	TGTGCCATCAGTGACCCTGACAGATTGAACACTGAAGCTTTCTTT	CAISDPDRLNTEAFF
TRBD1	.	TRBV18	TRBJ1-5	TGTGCCAGCTCACCACAGACAGGGGAGCCCCAGCATTTT	CASSPQTGEPQHF
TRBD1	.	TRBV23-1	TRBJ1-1	TGCGCCAGCACCAAGGATTACAGGGGGGGAGTTTCTGAAGCTTTCTTT	CASTKDYRGGVSEAFF
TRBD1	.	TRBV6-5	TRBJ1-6	TGTGCCAGCAGTTCTTCCGGGACAGGGAGATCACCCCTCCACTTT	CASSSSGTGRSPLHF
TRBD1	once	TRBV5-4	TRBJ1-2	TGTGCCAGCAGCAATCAGGGGGCGCGTGGCTACACCTTC	CASSNQGARGYTF
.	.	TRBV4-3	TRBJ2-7	TGCGCCAGCAGCCAAGATCTTTTAGCCTCCGAGCAGTACTTC	CASSQDLLASEQYF
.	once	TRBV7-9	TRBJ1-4	TGTGCCTCCCAACAGGGTACAACTAATGAAAAACTGTTTTTT	CASQQGTTNEKLFF
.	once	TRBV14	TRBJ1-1	TGTGCCAGCAGCCGCCTAGATTTGAACACTGAAGCTTTCTTT	CASSRLDLNTEAFF
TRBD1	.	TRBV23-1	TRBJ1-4	TGCGCCAGCCACCGAGGGACAGACCCTTGGGAAAAACTGTTTTTT	CASHRGTDPWEKLFF
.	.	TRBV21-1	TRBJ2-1	TGTGCCAGCAGCAAAGTGACGGGGGGGAGCTCCTACAATGAGCAGTTCTTC	CASSKVTGGSSYNEQFF
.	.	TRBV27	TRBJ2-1	TGTGCCAGCAGTTTAAAATCTTCCTCCTACAATGAGCAGTTCTTC	CASSLKSSSYNEQFF
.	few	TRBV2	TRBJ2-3	TGTGCCAGCAGGAGCTCCGAGGGAGCAGATACGCAGTATTTT	CASRSSEGADTQYF
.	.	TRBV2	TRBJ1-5	TGTGCCAGCAGTGAATCGGCGGCAAATCAGCCCCAGCATTTT	CASSESAANQPQHF
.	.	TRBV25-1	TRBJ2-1	TGTGCCAGCAGTGAATTGTGGCAGTACAATGAGCAGTTCTTC	CASSELWQYNEQFF
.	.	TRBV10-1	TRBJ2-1	TGCGCCAGCAGTGAGTCGGGTGTTTTCTACAGAAACAATGAGCAGTTCTTC	CASSESGVFYRNNEQFF
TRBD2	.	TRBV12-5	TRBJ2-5	TGTGCTAGTGGCGCAGATGGCGGGGGAGAGACCCAGTACTTC	CASGADGGGETQYF
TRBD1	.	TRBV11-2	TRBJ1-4	TGTGCCAGCAGCTTGGGGACAGGGTCTGAAAAACTGTTTTTT	CASSLGTGSEKLFF
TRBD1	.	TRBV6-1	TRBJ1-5	TGTGCCAGCGTCCTTGCAGGGGGCGGTCAGCCCCAGCATTTT	CASVLAGGGQPQHF
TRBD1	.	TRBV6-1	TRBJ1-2	TGTGCCAGCAGTGGAGACAGGGGCGGCTACACCTTC	CASSGDRGGYTF
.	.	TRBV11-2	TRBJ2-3	TGTGCCAGCAGCTTAGGGGGGCGGAGCACAGATACGCAGTATTTT	CASSLGGRSTDTQYF
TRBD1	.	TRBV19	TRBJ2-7	TGTGCCAGTAGGAAGTCGGGACAGGGAGTTTGGGGGCAGTACTTC	CASRKSGQGVWGQYF
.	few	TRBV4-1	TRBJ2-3	TGCGCCAGCAGCCAAGATCCCCAAGATACGCAGTATTTT	CASSQDPQDTQYF
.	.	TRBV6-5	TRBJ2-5	TGTGCCAGCAGTTCAGGAAGACAGACCCAAGAGACCCAGTACTTC	CASSSGRQTQETQYF
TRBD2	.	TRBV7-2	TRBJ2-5	TGTGCCAGCAGCTTAGTTATGGGACTAGGAGAGACCCAGTACTTC	CASSLVMGLGETQYF
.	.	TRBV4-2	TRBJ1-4	TGTGCCAGCAGCCAAGACCCCCTAGCAAAACTGTTTTTT	CASSQDPLAKLFF
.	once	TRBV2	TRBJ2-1	TGTGCCAGCAGTGAAGTAGTCCTCTACAATGAGCAGTTCTTC	CASSEVVLYNEQFF
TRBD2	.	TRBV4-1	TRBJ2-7	TGCGCCAGCAGCCAAGTCGATAGCGGGGTTAGCTCCTACGAGCAGTACTTC	CASSQVDSGVSSYEQYF
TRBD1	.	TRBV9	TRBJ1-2	TGTGCCAGCAGCCCGGGACAGGGGTATGGCGGCTACACCTTC	CASSPGQGYGGYTF
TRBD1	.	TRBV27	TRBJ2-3	TGTGCCAGCAGTTTCGGAACCGGGACAGCTTATACGCAGTATTTT	CASSFGTGTAYTQYF
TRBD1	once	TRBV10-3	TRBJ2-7	TGTGCCATTAACAGGGGATTCTCCTACGAGCAGTACTTC	CAINRGFSYEQYF
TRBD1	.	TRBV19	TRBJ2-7	TGTGCCAGTAAGAAACAGGGGGGAGTCACCGTCGAGCAGTACTTC	CASKKQGGVTVEQYF
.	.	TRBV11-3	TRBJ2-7	TGTGCCAGCAGCTCGACTGTCTCCTACGAGCAGTACTTC	CASSSTVSYEQYF
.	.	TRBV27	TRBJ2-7	TGTGCCAGCAGTTTTTGGGGAGGCGAGCAGTACTTC	CASSFWGGEQYF
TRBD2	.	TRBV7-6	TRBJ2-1	TGTGCCAGCAGCTCGACGCGGGGGGGCTCCTACAATGAGCAGTTCTTC	CASSSTRGGSYNEQFF
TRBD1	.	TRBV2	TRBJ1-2	TGTGCCAGCAGGGAAAAGACAGGGGGCTTCTATGGCTACACCTTC	CASREKTGGFYGYTF
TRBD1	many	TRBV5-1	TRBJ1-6	TGCGCCAGCAGCTTGAACCCCACGACAGGGGGCGGTTCACCCCTCCACTTT	CASSLNPTTGGGSPLHF
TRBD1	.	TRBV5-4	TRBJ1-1	TGTGCCAGCAGCTTGGCTTGGGCAGGGGGTGAAGCTTTCTTT	CASSLAWAGGEAFF
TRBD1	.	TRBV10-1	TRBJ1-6	TGCGCCAGCAGCGAAGGACAGGGGGCTTCACCCCTCCACTTT	CASSEGQGASPLHF
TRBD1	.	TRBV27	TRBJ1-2	TGTGCCAGCAGACAACCCGGGACAGGGAACCTCTATGGCTACACCTTC	CASRQPGTGNLYGYTF
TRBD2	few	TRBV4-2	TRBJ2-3	TGTGCCAGCAGCCTTTCCTTTAGCGGGGGGACCTTCACAGATACGCAGTATTTT	CASSLSFSGGTFTDTQYF
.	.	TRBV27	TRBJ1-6	TGTGCCAGCAGAGAGAACGAGGGATATAATTCACCCCTCCACTTT	CASRENEGYNSPLHF